This T cell receptor beta chain was recorded in a study of siplizumab effects on memory and regulatory T cells (dated by TCRdb to between 2018 and 2020). General notes on the study: The effect of the anti-CD2 antibody siplizumab on alloreactive T-cell subsets was examined in allogeneic mixed lymphocyte reactions constructed from human PBMCs.

TCRbeta CDR3 sequencing was performed on sorted unstimulated T cells and on proliferating T cells recovered from mixed lymphocyte reactions. Fresh whole blood from some ten HLA-typed healthy donors was used as the source from which PBMCs were isolated. Including the terminal cysteine and phenylalanine, the CDR3 comprises 17 residues. The sequence is cut down to CDR3 DNA, 51 bases in frame from base 1. In the germline V gene, CDR1 corresponds to KGHSH and CDR2 to LQKENI. At the junction V is shortened by 3 bases and J by 3 bases; bases outside the gene matches: 12. Receptors were amplified or captured by the immunoSEQ multiplex PCR assay. Each sample had 9 x 10^4 or so TCR templates assayed by the deep sequencing platform. Genomic DNA extracted from sorted T cells was used for TCRbeta CDR3 sequencing. As for how the authors treated the data: The R programming language was used for clonal analysis of TCRbeta CDR3 data. Alloreactive CD4+ and CD8+ clones were identified by comparing unstimulated samples to CFSE-low samples taken after the reaction. Alloreactive CD4+ clones were assigned to regulatory or non-regulatory origin by matching sequences to sorted unstimulated Treg and non-Treg repertoires. Here the immuneACCESS table is served through TCRdb, limited to in-frame sequences with V and J called. Missing clones are a known gap in these copies; in checked studies unresolved V genes cover under half, and the rest lacks a known reason. The DNA gave D and trimming, while V, J and clone size come from that table. For this sample the table gives some 75,000 clones, of which around 93% were detected only once. Jointly, the top ten make up roughly 5.2% of the sample.

The paper as a whole reports these results and caveats: About 80-96% of proliferating CD4+ or CD8+ clones could not be given a naive or memory phenotype. Whether proliferating Tregs from siplizumab cultures actually had suppressive function was not functionally confirmed. Because sequences at frequencies below about 10^-5 were poorly captured, only a minor fraction of alloreactive clones could be mapped back to unstimulated subsets. In reactions with siplizumab, an average of about 75% of mappable alloreactive CD4+ clones were Treg-derived, compared with roughly 26% in control reactions. Unstimulated naive T cells appeared to be more diverse than memory T cells, and naive cells seemed to make a substantial contribution to the alloresponse. The cumulative frequency of alloreactive sequences traceable to unstimulated CD4+ memory T cells was significantly reduced by siplizumab.

As to this clone: The target of this receptor is not known. Base qualities are not at hand, and no much larger clone is one base apart.

The sample was CD8+ T cells sorted from blood. This sequence was found in a human donor in good health. The rearrangement joined TRBV18 to TRBJ2-7; TRBD1 aligns with 9 central bases. The sequenced DNA is TGTGCCAGCTCACCTCCCGGGACAGGGAGCGGAGTCTACGAGCAGTACTTC. Translated, this gives CASSPPGTGSGVYEQYF.